Following are 31 T cell receptor beta chains from one sample sequenced in a study of shared clonotypes between healthy human individuals. Only in-frame clones appear in the TCRdb table, and some are missing; sequencing was by immunoSEQ multiplex PCR. The top ten hold 0.13% of the sample, which has just over 2,000,000 clones, roughly 94% seen once. Sequenced: naive CD4+ T cells sorted from blood. Stated subset: CD45RA+ positively selected. The receptors shown here come from a man between 18 and 35 years old in good health.

The chain uses TRBV6-5 and TRBJ2-3; D call uncertain. Germline V gene sequence: CDR1 MNHEY, CDR2 SVGAGI. This CDR3 spans 10 amino acids. Deletions cut 10 bases from V and 9 bases from J, with 11 bases between. The CDR3 bases are TGTGCCACGACAATGACCACGCAGTATTTT. Translated, it gives CATTMTTQYF.

The rearrangement links TRBV12-2 to TRBJ2-7; the table gives TRBD2 as D, unverified against the DNA. TRBV12-2 constitutes a pseudogene. The CDR3 covers 14 residues. CDR3 amino acids: CASRIRGAGDEQYF. The CDR3 nucleotides read TGTGCAAGTCGCATACGCGGAGCGGGGGACGAGCAGTACTTC.

The V and J genes are TRBV27 and TRBJ2-3, with D perhaps matching TRBD1 (6 bases). CDR1 is MNHEY, CDR2 SMNVEV, per germline (reference sequence). The CDR3 totals 14 residues. The germline V and J ends were trimmed by 8 bases and 1 base, with 13 bases remaining between them. The CDR3, as DNA: TGTGCCAGCGTTGGACAGCCCGGCACAGATACGCAGTATTTT. Translation: CASVGQPGTDTQYF.

V gene TRBV5-4 combines with J gene TRBJ2-5; 7 bases agree with TRBD1. CDR3 length equals 14 residues. Trimming at V came to 4 bases and at J to 1 base, leaving 4 bases not matched to a gene. CDR1 SGHNT and CDR2 YYREEE come from the germline V gene (reference sequence). The CDR3 region has the DNA TGTGCCAGCAGCCGACAGGGCAGCCAAGAGACCCAGTACTTC. Protein: CASSRQGSQETQYF.

Only a few counts were recorded for this clone. This sequence joins TRBV25-1 and TRBJ2-2, with unresolved D. From germline, CDR1 is MGHDK and CDR2 SYGVNS. Trimming cost V 5 bases and J 2 bases, with 12 bases left between them. The CDR3 consists of 15 residues. Here the CDR3 DNA reads TGTGCCAGCAGTTCGGCCCGCCCCAACACCGGGGAGCTGTTTTTT. It specifies CASSSARPNTGELFF.

This chain connects TRBV6-1 to TRBJ2-7, with 7 bases that match TRBD1. Germline V gene data show CDR1 as MNHNS and CDR2 as SASEGT. The CDR3 is 14 residues long. The junction had 7 bases not matched to a gene; V was cut back by 7 bases and J by 1 base. This chain's CDR3 is CASIARGQSYEQYF. CDR3 DNA sequence: TGTGCCAGCATCGCAAGGGGGCAGTCCTACGAGCAGTACTTC.

This chain connects TRBV29-1 to TRBJ2-3, with D perhaps being TRBD1 or TRBD2 (5 bases each). Germline-derived CDR1 and CDR2 are SQVTM and ANQGSEA. V was clipped by 3 bases and J by 8 bases, with 12 bases between them. This CDR3 comprises 12 residues. In nucleotides, the CDR3 is TGCAGCGTTGATACGGGGACCGGTACGCAGTATTTT. It specifies CSVDTGTGTQYF.

This chain uses TRBV6-1 with TRBJ1-4; D gene unclear. Trimming removed 6 bases from V and 2 bases from J, with 7 bases in between. Germline values: CDR1 MNHNS, CDR2 SASEGT. The CDR3 contains 13 residues. The DNA for the CDR3 is TGTGCCAGCAGGGTAGCGACTAATGAAAAACTGTTTTTT. Amino acids: CASRVATNEKLFF.

V is TRBV27 and J is TRBJ2-7, with TRBD1 matching 10 bases. The CDR3 runs 13 residues. Germline values: CDR1 MNHEY, CDR2 SMNVEV (reference sequence). Germline trimming cut 4 bases from V and 4 bases from J; bases unmatched to any gene: 1. The CDR3: CASSWGQGYEQYF. CDR3 DNA: TGTGCCAGCAGTTGGGGACAGGGGTACGAGCAGTACTTC.

The chain has TRBV5-1 and TRBJ1-1, with TRBD1 as a possible D gene (5 bases). The germline V gene encodes CDR1 SGHRS and CDR2 YFSETQ. The CDR3 extends over 11 amino acids. With 5 bases removed from V and 7 bases from J, the gap between germline ends came to 9 bases. DNA of the CDR3: TGCGCCAGCAGGGGACTCGGTGAAGCTTTCTTT. Protein product: CASRGLGEAFF.

This sequence joins TRBV29-1 and TRBJ1-2; D unclear. The V end lost 7 bases, the J end lost 8 bases, and 20 bases lay between the germline ends. This CDR3 region has 13 residues. Germline loops: CDR1 SQVTM, CDR2 ANQGSEA. The CDR3 reads CSAEGSGERGYTF. DNA of the CDR3: TGCAGCGCAGAAGGTAGCGGGGAACGCGGCTACACCTTC.

This rearrangement joins TRBV2 to TRBJ1-1; D is perhaps TRBD1 (5 bases). Per germline, CDR1 SNHLY and CDR2 FYNNEI. The CDR3 runs 13 residues. Trimming removed 11 bases at V and 1 base at J, with 14 bases between. CDR3 sequence reads: CASAEGPNTEAFF. Here the CDR3 DNA reads TGTGCCTCAGCAGAGGGACCGAACACTGAAGCTTTCTTT.

Here the CDR3 DNA reads TGTGCCAGCAGTTACTCCCCAGGGTGGGGAAATGAAAAACTGTTTTTT. It yields the protein CASSYSPGWGNEKLFF. The V call is TRBV6-6, the J call TRBJ1-4, with D maybe TRBD1 (5 bases). The CDR3 is 16 residues long. Germline CDR1 and CDR2: MNHNY and SVGAGI (reference sequence). Trimming left V 0 bases short and J 5 bases short, with 13 bases between.

This clone was counted once. The gene calls are TRBV5-1 and TRBJ2-3; no reliable D call. Germline CDR1 is SGHRS and CDR2 is YFSETQ. V was shortened by 6 bases and J by 0 bases, with 17 bases between the two germline ends. This CDR3 has 16 amino acids. In DNA, the CDR3 is TGCGCCAGCAACTCTTACGGAGCGACTAGCACAGATACGCAGTATTTT. Protein sequence: CASNSYGATSTDTQYF.

On this clone itself: Other DNA sequences in the sample encode the same CDR3. The CDR3 loop reads CASSLMGNGELFF. The CDR3 nucleotides read TGTGCCAGCAGCTTAATGGGGAACGGGGAGCTGTTTTTT. The chain joins TRBV7-2 to TRBJ2-2; no reliable D call. CDR1 and CDR2 (germline): SGHTA, FQGNSA. Trimming removed 2 bases at V and 7 bases at J, with 8 bases between. There are 13 residues in the CDR3.

The chain carries TRBV28 and TRBJ2-5; TRBD1 agrees at 7 bases. CDR1 MDHEN and CDR2 SYDVKM come from the germline V gene. This CDR3 spans 14 amino acids. V dropped 5 bases and J dropped 5; count of bases not matched to a gene: 8. CDR3 coding DNA: TGTGCCAGCAGTCAACAGGGGATCCTGGAGACCCAGTACTTC. Its translation: CASSQQGILETQYF.

V gene TRBV10-1 combines with J gene TRBJ2-1, with D possibly TRBD2 on 6 matching bases. Trimming removed 8 bases at V and 6 bases at J, with 8 bases between. The CDR3 is 11 amino acids. CDR1 is WNHNN, CDR2 SYGVQD, per germline (reference sequence). CDR3 sequence: CASLGGNEQFF. CDR3 bases: TGCGCCAGCCTGGGGGGCAATGAGCAGTTCTTC.

This chain connects TRBV6-6 to TRBJ2-3; D may be TRBD1 or TRBD2 (5 bases each). The CDR3 extends over 15 amino acids. Looked up from germline, CDR1 is MNHNY and CDR2 is SVGAGI (reference sequence). Trimming removed 6 bases at V and 0 bases at J, with 13 bases between. Here the CDR3 DNA reads TGTGCCAGCAGGGACCGGGGCGCAAGCACAGATACGCAGTATTTT. Amino acids: CASRDRGASTDTQYF.

Written as DNA, the CDR3 is TGTGCCAGCAGCTTCTTTCAGACCCAGTACTTC. It is translated as CASSFFQTQYF. The gene calls are TRBV7-8 and TRBJ2-5; D gene ambiguous. With 3 bases removed from V and 6 bases from J, the gap between germline ends came to 5 bases. The CDR3 spans 11 residues. The germline gives CDR1 SGHVS, CDR2 FQNEAQ.

In nucleotides, the CDR3 is TGTGCCAGCAGCGTCGCACAGGGCGGCACTGAAGCTTTCTTT. It is translated as CASSVAQGGTEAFF. The chain employs TRBV9 and TRBJ1-1, with a tentative D call TRBD1 (6 bases). In germline, CDR1 is SGDLS, CDR2 YYNGEE. The CDR3 is made up of 14 amino acids. Trimming removed 2 bases at V and 4 bases at J, with 12 bases between.

This clone was seen only once. The chain joins TRBV6-1 to TRBJ1-1; tentatively, D is TRBD1 (6 bases). The CDR3 contains 15 residues. V was clipped by 6 bases and J by 0 bases, with 14 bases between them. Per the germline V gene, CDR1 is MNHNS and CDR2 is SASEGT. The CDR3 loop is CASRGQRILNTEAFF. CDR3 bases: TGTGCCAGCAGAGGACAGCGGATCCTGAACACTGAAGCTTTCTTT.

The V call is TRBV2, the J call TRBJ2-1, with 8 positions matching TRBD1. J was trimmed by 2 bases and V by 6 bases; bases with no gene match: 6. This CDR3 spans 15 amino acids. Germline-derived CDR1 and CDR2 are SNHLY and FYNNEI. The CDR3 is CASSKDRAAYNEQFF. CDR3 coding DNA: TGTGCCAGCAGCAAGGACAGGGCCGCCTACAATGAGCAGTTCTTC.

Turning to this clone: Other DNA sequences within the sample encode an identical CDR3. The chain's CDR3 is CAWSRGLNTEAFF. The CDR3, as DNA: TGTGCCTGGAGTCGGGGGTTGAACACTGAAGCTTTCTTT. V is TRBV30 and J is TRBJ1-1; D possibly corresponds to TRBD1 (5 bases). V lost 2 bases and J lost 0, with 7 bases in between. Germline V gene lookup returns CDR1 GTSNPN and CDR2 SVGIG (reference sequence). This CDR3 has 13 amino acids.

As to this clone: A read error may explain this, as a much larger clone is one base away. This chain joins TRBV6-4 and TRBJ1-5; 7 positions match TRBD1. CDR1 is MRHNA, CDR2 SNTAGT, per germline. The CDR3 runs to 15 residues. V dropped 5 bases and J dropped 0; count of bases not matched to a gene: 4. CDR3 residues: CASSSTGNSNQPQHF. As DNA, the CDR3 is TGTGCCAGCAGTTCGACAGGGAATAGCAATCAGCCCCAGCATTTT.

This chain joins TRBV5-1 and TRBJ1-4; D gene uncertain. The CDR3 covers 14 residues. V was pared by 5 bases and J by 0 bases, with 8 bases between. CDR1 is SGHRS, CDR2 YFSETQ, per germline. The CDR3 DNA sequence: TGCGCCAGCAGGACCGAGCCAACTAATGAAAAACTGTTTTTT. It is translated as CASRTEPTNEKLFF. Full variable domain (missing parts from reference TRBV5-1 and TRBJ1-4): KAGVTQTPRYLIKTRGQQVTLSCSPISGHRSVSWYQQTPGQGLQFLFEYFSETQRNKGNFPGRFSGRQFSNSRSEMNVSTLELGDSALYLCASRTEPTNEKLFFGSGTQLSVL.

The chain has TRBV7-8 and TRBJ1-2; 7 bases agree with TRBD1. The junction had 5 bases not matched to a gene; V was cut back by 3 bases and J by 4 bases. Germline values: CDR1 SGHVS, CDR2 FQNEAQ. This CDR3 region has 14 residues. The DNA for the CDR3 is TGTGCCAGCAGCTTCGACAGGGTCGGCTATGGCTACACCTTC. It translates to CASSFDRVGYGYTF.

This chain joins TRBV11-3 and TRBJ2-5; D unclear. The CDR3 consists of 15 residues. V was shortened by 0 bases and J by 2 bases, with 10 bases between the two germline ends. Germline CDR1 reads SGHNT; CDR2 reads YENEEA. CDR3 sequence: CASSLDGRIQETQYF. As DNA, the CDR3 is TGTGCCAGCAGCTTAGACGGCAGGATACAAGAGACCCAGTACTTC. Full variable domain (missing parts from reference TRBV11-3 and TRBJ2-5): EAGVVQSPRYKIIEKKQPVAFWCNPISGHNTLYWYLQNLGQGPELLIRYENEEAVDDSQLPKDRFSAERLKGVDSTLKIQPAELGDSAVYLCASSLDGRIQETQYFGPGTRLLVL.

The chain couples TRBV6-6 to TRBJ1-6; 9 nucleotides agree with TRBD1. The CDR3 has 15 amino acids. The germline gives CDR1 MNHNY, CDR2 SVGAGI (reference sequence). Trimming removed 6 bases from V and 9 bases from J; junction bases left unmatched: 9. The CDR3 region has the DNA TGTGCCAGCAGCCAGGGACAGGGTTATTCTTCACCCCTCCACTTT. Encoded protein: CASSQGQGYSSPLHF.

The chain employs TRBV4-1 and TRBJ2-2; D is ambiguous. The V and J ends lost 4 bases and 5 bases respectively, with 5 bases between them. This CDR3 spans 12 amino acids. CDR1 and CDR2 from the germline V gene are MGHRA and YSYEKL. CDR3 sequence: CASSLETGELFF. The CDR3 coding sequence is TGCGCCAGCAGCCTTGAGACCGGGGAGCTGTTTTTT.

This CDR3 reads CAISESTGGRETQYF. The CDR3 coding sequence is TGTGCCATCAGTGAATCGACAGGGGGCAGGGAGACCCAGTACTTC. The J gene is TRBJ2-5, the V gene TRBV10-3, with 10 bases fitting TRBD1. Germline loops: CDR1 ENHRY, CDR2 SYGVKD. The trim removed 3 bases at V and 5 bases at J, leaving 6 bases unmatched. This CDR3 is built from 15 residues.

This chain joins TRBV6-5 and TRBJ2-1; D gene ambiguous. The CDR3 covers 14 residues. Deletions cut 7 bases from V and 3 bases from J, with 13 bases between. Germline V CDR1 and CDR2: MNHEY, SVGAGI. The CDR3 DNA is TGTGCCAGCACCTTTATCTGGGTCTACAATGAGCAGTTCTTC. This gives the protein CASTFIWVYNEQFF.